Detailed here is one TCR beta chain. Its cognate antigen is unknown. Vbeta (60) and Jbeta (13) primers were used in the PCR. In the study's own analysis: Roughly 73 million unique TCR beta chains, around 11 million of them shared, were counted by a later analysis. Libraries were prepared by immunoSEQ multiplex PCR; TCRdb keeps only in-frame clonotypes and omits some of them. That table gives V, J and clone size, and the DNA gave D and trimming. The repertoire consists of roughly 160,000 clones, with roughly 79% occurring once and the leading ten covering 2.5% to 3.5%. The data derive from a study of cytomegalovirus exposure and HLA in healthy donors. Study-wide results and caveats: At a 0.05 false discovery rate, a later analysis found around 17,000 TCR beta sequences to be associated with HLA alleles. A later analysis found common viral pathogens apparently linked to several of the most significant clusters.

Healthy bone marrow donors formed the donor group. The TCR originated in a woman aged 50 to 60 in good health and CMV-seropositive. Sequences were obtained from PBMCs.

DNA for the CDR3: TGTGCCAGCAGAACCTTAGCGGGAGGGGCGAACAATGAGCAGTTCTTC. This gives the protein CASRTLAGGANNEQFF. The J gene is TRBJ2-1, the V gene TRBV2, with 11 bases fitting TRBD2. V shed 6 bases, J shed 5 bases, and the junction held 9 bases outside the gene matches. Per germline, CDR1 SNHLY and CDR2 FYNNEI. This CDR3 contains 16 residues.